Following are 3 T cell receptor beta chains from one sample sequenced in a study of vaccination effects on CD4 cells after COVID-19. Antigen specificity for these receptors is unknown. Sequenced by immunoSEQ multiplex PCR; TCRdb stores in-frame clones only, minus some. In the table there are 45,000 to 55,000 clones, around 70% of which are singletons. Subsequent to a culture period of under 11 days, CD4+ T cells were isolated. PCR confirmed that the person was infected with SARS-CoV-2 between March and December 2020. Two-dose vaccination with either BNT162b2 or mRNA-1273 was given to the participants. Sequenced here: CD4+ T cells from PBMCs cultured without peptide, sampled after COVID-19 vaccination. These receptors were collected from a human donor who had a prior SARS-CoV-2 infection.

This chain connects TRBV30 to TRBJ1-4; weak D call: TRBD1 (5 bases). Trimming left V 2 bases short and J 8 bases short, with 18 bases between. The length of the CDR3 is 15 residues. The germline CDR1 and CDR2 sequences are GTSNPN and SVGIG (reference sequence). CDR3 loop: CAWSRTDTLWEKLFF. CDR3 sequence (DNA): TGTGCCTGGAGTAGGACGGACACTCTTTGGGAAAAACTGTTTTTT.

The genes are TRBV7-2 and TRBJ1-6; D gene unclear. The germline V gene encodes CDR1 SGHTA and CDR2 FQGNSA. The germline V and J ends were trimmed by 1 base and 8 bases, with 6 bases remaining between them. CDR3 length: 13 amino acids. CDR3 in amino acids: CASSLDFYSPLHF. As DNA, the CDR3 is TGTGCCAGCAGCTTAGATTTCTATTCACCCCTCCACTTT.

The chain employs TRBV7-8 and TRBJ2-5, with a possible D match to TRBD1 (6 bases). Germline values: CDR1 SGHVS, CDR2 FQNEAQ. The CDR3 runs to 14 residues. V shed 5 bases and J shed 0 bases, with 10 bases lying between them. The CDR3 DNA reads TGTGCCAGCAGCCCAGGACAGAACCAAGAGACCCAGTACTTC. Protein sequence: CASSPGQNQETQYF.